The next 8 T cell receptor beta chains were all read from a single sample in a study of blood T cells in healthy people across ages. Primed by a sample-barcoded 5' primer and a J-beta primer mix, a second PCR proceeded for 7 to 11 cycles. Each CDR3 protein is one row after TCRdb ran MiXCR on the 5' RACE reads. The data contain about 1.4 million distinct CDR3 sequences, approximately 63% of them seen just once; the ten biggest clones take up over 6.5%. Sequenced: blood. The receptors shown here come from a man between 18 and 29 years old in good health.

The chain links TRBV6-6 to TRBJ1-4, with D perhaps TRBD1 (5 bases). The CDR3 length is 16 residues. Germline CDR1 MNHNY, CDR2 SVGAGI (reference sequence). With 6 bases removed from V and 2 bases from J, the gap between germline ends came to 16 bases. For the CDR3, the DNA is TGTGCCAGCAGCTCGTACAGGCCTCAGACTAATGAAAAACTGTTTTTT. Translation: CASSSYRPQTNEKLFF.

The chain couples TRBV7-9 to TRBJ2-3; D gene unclear. The V end lost 2 bases, the J end lost 4 bases, and 7 bases lay between the germline ends. In germline, CDR1 is SEHNR, CDR2 FQNEAQ (reference sequence). The CDR3 length is 13 residues. The DNA for the CDR3 is TGTGCCAGCAGCTTAAATATGGCAGATACGCAGTATTTT. Residues: CASSLNMADTQYF.

The rearrangement uses TRBV12-5 and TRBJ1-1; D might be TRBD1 (5 bases). Germline CDR1 is LGHNT and CDR2 is FRNRAP. The CDR3 extends over 13 amino acids. The CDR3 sequence is CAALRVGDTEAFF. DNA for the CDR3: TGTGCAGCACTGAGGGTAGGGGACACTGAAGCTTTCTTT.

The table lists this clonotype with a few counts. This chain links TRBV12-5 with TRBJ2-5, with 7 bases aligning to TRBD1. The V gene end was trimmed by 1 base and the J gene end by 4 bases; junction bases not matched to a gene: 9. The CDR3 loop spans 16 amino acids. The germline V gene has CDR1 LGHNT and CDR2 FRNRAP. The CDR3 loop reads CASGLASTGSGETQYF. CDR3 nucleotide sequence: TGTGCTAGTGGTTTGGCGTCGACAGGGTCGGGAGAGACCCAGTACTTC.

The V call is TRBV29-1, the J call TRBJ2-3, with 14 bases fitting TRBD2. Looked up from germline, CDR1 is SQVTM and CDR2 is ANQGSEA. The CDR3 length is 19 residues. V was pared by 0 bases and J by 4 bases, with 12 bases of the junction left unmatched. The CDR3 bases are TGCAGCGTTGAAGAGAGGGGACTAGCGGGAGAAATAGGGGCAGATACGCAGTATTTT. Translated, it gives CSVEERGLAGEIGADTQYF.

This sequence joins TRBV7-9 and TRBJ2-7; either TRBD1 or TRBD2 may supply D (5 bases each). The CDR3 is made up of 16 amino acids. Trimming took 1 base from V and 4 from J, leaving 17 bases between them. From germline, CDR1 is SEHNR and CDR2 FQNEAQ (reference sequence). In DNA, the CDR3 is TGTGCCAGCAGCTTAGGGTACCGGGACCCCTCTTACGAGCAGTACTTC. Protein product: CASSLGYRDPSYEQYF. Combining the CDR3 with reference TRBV7-9 and TRBJ2-7 gives the whole variable domain DTGVSQNPRHKITKRGQNVTFRCDPISEHNRLYWYRQTLGQGPEFLTYFQNEAQLEKSRLLSDRFSAERPKGSFSTLEIQRTEQGDSAMYLCASSLGYRDPSYEQYFGPGTRLTVT.

The sample holds one count of this clonotype. This sequence joins TRBV7-8 and TRBJ2-1; 10 bases are a match to TRBD1. CDR1 and CDR2 (germline): SGHVS, FQNEAQ. The CDR3 runs 14 residues. Germline trimming cut 8 bases from V and 3 bases from J; bases unmatched to any gene: 4. The CDR3 sequence: CASARDRGYNEQFF. CDR3 DNA sequence: TGTGCCAGCGCCCGGGACAGGGGCTACAATGAGCAGTTCTTC.

The chain employs TRBV4-2 and TRBJ1-5; D remains unclear. The V end lost 0 bases, the J end lost 3 bases, and 15 bases lay between the germline ends. Germline loops: CDR1 LGHNA, CDR2 YNFKEQ. This CDR3 spans 17 amino acids. The CDR3 DNA follows: TGTGCCAGCAGCCAAGAATTGATAGCAGGAAACAATCAGCCCCAGCATTTT. It yields the protein CASSQELIAGNNQPQHF.